This entry lists 18 T cell receptor beta chains sequenced from one sample in a study of T cell responses to AZD1222 COVID-19 vaccine. Data came from immunoSEQ multiplex PCR; TCRdb stores just in-frame clones and leaves some out. Of roughly 100,000 clones in the sample, 84% are singletons; the top ten hold about a sixth. The source material was peripheral blood, sampled on day 0 of AZD1222 vaccination. Source of these receptors: an adult in good health.

The chain couples TRBV5-6 to TRBJ2-4; D is unclear. The length of the CDR3 is 14 residues. The V end lost 4 bases, the J end lost 8 bases, and 16 bases lay between the germline ends. CDR1 SGHDT and CDR2 YYEEEE come from the germline V gene. The CDR3 DNA reads as TGTGCCAGCAGCGTAGGTTTATTCGGAGACATTCAGTACTTC. Amino acids: CASSVGLFGDIQYF. Combining the CDR3 with reference TRBV5-6 and TRBJ2-4 gives the whole variable domain DAGVTQSPTHLIKTRGQQVTLRCSPKSGHDTVSWYQQALGQGPQFIFQYYEEEERQRGNFPDRFSGHQFPNYSSELNVNALLLGDSALYLCASSVGLFGDIQYFGAGTRLSVL.

The V and J genes are TRBV29-1 and TRBJ2-3; 11 nucleotides agree with TRBD2. V dropped 4 bases and J dropped 5; count of bases not matched to a gene: 8. Germline CDR1 SQVTM, CDR2 ANQGSEA. There are 15 residues in the CDR3. The CDR3 DNA follows: TGCAGCGTTGGATTTGCCGGGACTAGCGGAGATACGCAGTATTTT. Amino acids: CSVGFAGTSGDTQYF.

V usage is TRBV3-1 (or the pseudogene TRBV3-2) and J usage is TRBJ1-3; D unclear. Germline CDR1 is LGHDT and CDR2 is YNNKEL (reference sequence). Trimming left V 4 bases short and J 4 bases short, with 17 bases between. The length of the CDR3 is 16 residues. Here the CDR3 DNA reads TGTGCCAGCAGCCCCCGGTCCCTAGCTACGGGAAACACCATATATTTT. It codes for CASSPRSLATGNTIYF.

About this clone: At one end the junction does not follow the germline gene, possibly because of a read error. CDR3: CASSSRVMNPEAFF. CDR3 in DNA: TGTGCCAGCAGCTCCAGGGTCATGAACCCTGAAGCTTTCTTT. The chain links TRBV7-2 to TRBJ1-1; tentative D call: TRBD1 (5 bases). Germline V lookup: CDR1 SGHTA, CDR2 FQGNSA. The CDR3 runs 14 residues.

The V and J genes are TRBV9 and TRBJ1-1; tentative D call: TRBD1 (5 bases). Germline V gene lookup returns CDR1 SGDLS and CDR2 YYNGEE. V was shortened by 0 bases and J by 4 bases, with 16 bases between the two germline ends. The CDR3 runs to 16 residues. The CDR3 DNA reads TGTGCCAGCAGCGTAGGGGCAGGGAGGGAGGCCACTGAAGCTTTCTTT. Translated, it gives CASSVGAGREATEAFF.

This clone was observed once. J is TRBJ1-2 and V is TRBV7-2; a weak D match, TRBD1 (5 bases). The CDR3 has 14 amino acids. Trimming removed 5 bases at V and 8 bases at J, with 18 bases between. Germline CDR1 is SGHTA and CDR2 is FQGNSA. CDR3 in amino acids: CASSHSETVPGYTF. CDR3 nucleotide sequence: TGTGCCAGCAGCCATAGCGAGACAGTACCCGGCTACACCTTC.

The CDR3 protein is CATSRTVGYGQPQHF. The CDR3 nucleotides read TGTGCCACCAGTCGGACAGTGGGTTACGGACAGCCCCAGCATTTT. The V and J genes are TRBV24-1 and TRBJ1-5, with D maybe TRBD1 (6 bases). This CDR3 has 15 amino acids. Trimming shortened V by 6 bases and J by 7 bases, and 18 bases separated the two germline ends. Per the germline V gene, CDR1 is KGHDR and CDR2 is SFDVKD.

This clone has at least ten counts. The gene calls are TRBV4-2 and TRBJ2-3; D possibly matches TRBD1 or TRBD2 (5 bases each). In germline, CDR1 is LGHNA, CDR2 YNFKEQ. The CDR3 is made up of 21 amino acids. V gave up 4 bases and J gave up 0 bases, with 29 bases separating them. The CDR3 DNA is TGTGCCAGCAGCCCCCTCTCCGGCTTAAGGACAAAGCGAGGGAGCACAGATACGCAGTATTTT. It yields the protein CASSPLSGLRTKRGSTDTQYF.

The V call is TRBV3-1 (or the pseudogene TRBV3-2), the J call TRBJ1-4, with 7 bases matching TRBD1. Germline-derived CDR1 and CDR2 are LGHDT and YNNKEL (reference sequence). With V trimmed by 0 bases and J by 8 bases, 9 bases remained unmatched. CDR3 length equals 16 residues. Written as DNA, the CDR3 is TGTGCCAGCAGCCAAGATAACAGGGGATGGGGGGAAAAACTGTTTTTT. Amino acid sequence: CASSQDNRGWGEKLFF.

The rearrangement uses TRBV4-2 and TRBJ1-2; D is uncertain. The CDR3 is made up of 12 amino acids. Germline V gene sequence: CDR1 LGHNA, CDR2 YNFKEQ. V was trimmed by 0 bases and J by 14 bases, leaving 13 bases between them. In nucleotides, the CDR3 is TGTGCCAGCAGCCAAGATCATGGGATTTCTACCTTC. As protein: CASSQDHGISTF.

The chain carries TRBV5-1 and TRBJ2-1; 8 nucleotides match TRBD2. The ends lost 2 bases at V and 0 bases at J; junction bases unmatched: 4. Germline CDR1 reads SGHRS; CDR2 reads YFSETQ. This CDR3 comprises 16 residues. DNA for the CDR3: TGCGCCAGCAGCTTTAGCGGGGTAAGCTCCTACAATGAGCAGTTCTTC. Translation gives CASSFSGVSSYNEQFF.

The V call is TRBV5-6, the J call TRBJ2-2; D is perhaps TRBD1 (5 bases). Trimming stripped 2 bases from V and 1 base from J, with 12 bases between. CDR3 length: 16 amino acids. Looked up from germline, CDR1 is SGHDT and CDR2 is YYEEEE. The CDR3 DNA sequence: TGTGCCAGCAGCTTCTACCAGGGAAAGAACACCGGGGAGCTGTTTTTT. Encoded protein: CASSFYQGKNTGELFF.

The chain is built from TRBV28 and TRBJ1-4; TRBD1 aligns across 7 bases. V was pared by 7 bases and J by 10 bases, with 12 bases of the junction left unmatched. The germline gives CDR1 MDHEN, CDR2 SYDVKM. This CDR3 contains 14 residues. CDR3 protein: CASTPTGWRGKLFF. For the CDR3, the DNA is TGTGCCAGCACCCCGACAGGGTGGAGGGGAAAACTGTTTTTT.

V is TRBV6-2 or TRBV6-3 and J is TRBJ2-3; D call uncertain. CDR1 and CDR2 from the germline V gene are MNHEY and SVGEGT. This CDR3 has 12 amino acids. The ends were cut back, 0 bases at V and 10 bases at J, with 8 bases in the middle. Here the CDR3 DNA reads TGTGCCAGCAGTTACTCGAGACCGCCGCAGTATTTT. It specifies CASSYSRPPQYF.

The J gene is TRBJ2-5, the V gene TRBV7-6; the D call may be TRBD1 or TRBD2 (6 bases each). Looked up from germline, CDR1 is SGHVS and CDR2 is FNYEAQ. The V and J ends lost 5 bases and 5 bases respectively, with 18 bases between them. The CDR3 totals 15 residues. This CDR3 reads CASSVRPRGVETQYF. CDR3 sequence (DNA): TGTGCCAGCAGCGTCAGACCTAGGGGGGTGGAGACCCAGTACTTC.

This clone occurred once. The chain uses TRBV18 and TRBJ2-1; 9 bases line up with TRBD2. The CDR3 spans 16 residues. CDR1 is KGHSH and CDR2 is LQKENI in the germline V gene. Unmatched junction bases numbered 3, after V lost 0 bases and J lost 3 bases. CDR3 in DNA: TGTGCCAGCTCACCACCGAGTAGCGGGAGCTACAATGAGCAGTTCTTC. This translates into CASSPPSSGSYNEQFF.

In DNA form, the CDR3 reads TGTGCCAGCAGTTACGTGTCTGAAGCTTTCTTT. Translated: CASSYVSEAFF. V and J are TRBV6-5 and TRBJ1-1, with D hard to call. The length of the CDR3 is 11 residues. Germline V lookup: CDR1 MNHEY, CDR2 SVGAGI. V dropped 2 bases and J dropped 6 bases, with 4 bases sitting between them.

This chain links TRBV28 with TRBJ2-1, with 10 positions matching TRBD1. The CDR3 has 16 residues. The V segment lost 6 bases and the J segment 2 bases; nucleotides outside the gene matches: 7. Per the germline V gene, CDR1 is MDHEN and CDR2 is SYDVKM. The CDR3 DNA is TGTGCCAGCAGGCCGTTGACAGGGGGCGCCTACAATGAGCAGTTCTTC. It yields the protein CASRPLTGGAYNEQFF. The whole variable domain, filled in from reference TRBV28 and TRBJ2-1, reads DVKVTQSSRYLVKRTGEKVFLECVQDMDHENMFWYRQDPGLGLRLIYFSYDVKMKEKGDIPEGYSVSREKKERFSLILESASTNQTSMYLCASRPLTGGAYNEQFFGPGTRLTVL.